This T cell receptor beta chain appears in the sequencing data of a study of vaccination and CD4 T cells after COVID-19. The CDR3 is 11 residues long. Germline CDR1 MDHEN, CDR2 SYDVKM. V was shortened by 10 bases and J by 8 bases, with 9 bases between the two germline ends. Stated time point: late sampling 161 to 241 days after vaccination in a few convalescent patients. Sample treatment: approximately 9-day PBMC culture with coronavirus spike peptide pools or control peptides (ViraFEST assay). Points on this clonotype: Its antigen is still unknown.

With the Oncomine TCR Beta short-read assay, DNA from cultured CD4+ T cells was sequenced. TCRdb passed the PCR reads through MiXCR, listing each CDR3 protein once. The sample gives about 25,000 distinct CDR3 sequences, 35% to 40% of which show up once; more than 3% is in the top ten. Sequencing used CD4+ T cells from blood, cultured in vitro, obtained about 7 months after SARS-CoV-2 vaccination. The V gene is TRBV28, the J gene TRBJ1-6; possibly TRBD1 for D (5 bases). The receptor was isolated from a human donor who had recovered from COVID-19. The chain's CDR3 is CATRDYSPLHF. The CDR3, as DNA: TGTGCCACCAGGGATTATTCACCCCTCCACTTT.